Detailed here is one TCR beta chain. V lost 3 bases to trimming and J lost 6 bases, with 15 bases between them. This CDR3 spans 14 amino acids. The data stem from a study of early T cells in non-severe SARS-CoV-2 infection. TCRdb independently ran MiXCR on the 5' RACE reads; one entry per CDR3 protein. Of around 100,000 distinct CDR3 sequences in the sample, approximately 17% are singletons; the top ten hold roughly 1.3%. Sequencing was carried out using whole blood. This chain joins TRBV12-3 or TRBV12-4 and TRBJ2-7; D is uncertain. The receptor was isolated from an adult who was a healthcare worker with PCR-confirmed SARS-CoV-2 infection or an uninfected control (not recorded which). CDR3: CASSFRSIKREQYF. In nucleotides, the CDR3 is TGTGCCAGCAGTTTTCGATCGATTAAACGCGAGCAGTACTTC.